The rows below give T cell receptor beta chains drawn from one sample of a study of response to subunit inactivated influenza vaccine. TCRdb recomputed calls from the RT-PCR reads with MiXCR, one row per CDR3 protein. Among about 520,000 distinct CDR3 sequences, approximately 6.9% were seen once, and the ten largest hold around 12%. The material was PBMCs from blood, obtained less than 30 months after vaccination. These receptors were taken from a man aged 50-75 years who received an inactivated influenza vaccine. Both conserved end residues are part of each CDR3. Each record gives: J gene, V gene, clone size, CDR3 protein. Clone size is given for some rows only: seen once, a few or many times, or a class if the clone is expanded.

TRBJ2-7,TRBV10-3,NA,CAISSTSPGTGYYEQYF
TRBJ1-5,TRBV27,NA,CASSLVRGGYNQPQHF
TRBJ2-5,TRBV5-1,many,CASSPTGTGLETQYF
TRBJ1-2,TRBV7-9,NA,CASSFRAGRGGYTF
TRBJ2-2,TRBV12-3/TRBV12-4,many,CASSLTENTGELFF
TRBJ2-5,TRBV13,NA,CASSARRYSQETQYF
TRBJ1-1,TRBV6-1,NA,CASTGGSAEAFF
TRBJ2-7,TRBV7-6,NA,CASSLGGTGTYEQYF
TRBJ2-7,TRBV12-3/TRBV12-4,NA,CASSLAQRGKSEQYF
TRBJ1-1,TRBV7-2,few,CASSARQWNTEAFF
TRBJ2-2,TRBV7-2,few,CASSLRGNGELFF
TRBJ1-2,TRBV15,few,CATSSRDRAVGYTF
TRBJ2-7,TRBV11-2,NA,CASSLGGLDSYDQYF
TRBJ2-3,TRBV12-3/TRBV12-4,many,CASSYGTDTQYF
TRBJ2-5,TRBV7-2,many,CASSLAWRIRRSHETQYF
TRBJ2-7,TRBV27,few,CASGRRGSHYEQYF
TRBJ2-2,TRBV20-1,NA,CSARNFEQGANTGELFF
TRBJ2-5,TRBV29-1,NA,CSSRQQETQYF
TRBJ2-7,TRBV5-1,NA,CASSVQGESSYEKYF
TRBJ2-3,TRBV3-1,few,CASSQGSAGAVTQYF
TRBJ2-3,TRBV27,many,CASSPLFVGASTDTQYF
TRBJ1-1,TRBV6-8,NA,CASPESLGLGEAFF
TRBJ1-1,TRBV6-2/TRBV6-3,NA,CASSHAQPNTEAFF
TRBJ2-3,TRBV5-5,many,CASSLNRGRDTQYF
TRBJ2-7,TRBV5-1,NA,CASSPGQGVDEQYF
TRBJ1-4,TRBV5-1,many,CASSPEESWGEEKLFF
TRBJ1-1,TRBV6-1,NA,CAGSGGYMNTEAFF
TRBJ1-1,TRBV27,NA,CASSPGTGRRGDTEAFF
TRBJ2-5,TRBV15,NA,CATSRDLGRAETQYF
TRBJ1-2,TRBV4-1,NA,CASSQAESGPYGYTF
TRBJ2-7,TRBV7-8,many,CASSLMASYEQYF
TRBJ1-4,TRBV20-1,NA,CSAPDPGQNNEKLFF
TRBJ2-2,TRBV19,few,CASSPLPGASYTGELFF
TRBJ2-1,TRBV5-5,many,CASSTGTGGYNEQFF
TRBJ2-2,TRBV5-6,NA,CASSDDRRSPSFTGELFF
TRBJ2-4,TRBV12-1,NA,CASSSPLSAKNIQYF
TRBJ2-1,TRBV20-1,NA,CSARRGDYNEQFF
TRBJ1-1,TRBV6-1,NA,CASSEHLGTEAFF
TRBJ1-4,TRBV9,few,CASSVGTGTGNEKLFF
TRBJ1-5,TRBV20-1,few,CSARENRDRQPQHF
TRBJ2-7,TRBV20-1,NA,CSARLPGQGSYEQYF
TRBJ1-4,TRBV18,few,CASSPRNEKLFF
TRBJ2-1,TRBV20-1,NA,CSAKSGHNEQFF
TRBJ2-7,TRBV5-1,few,CASSLGGWDSYEQYF
TRBJ2-7,TRBV11-2,NA,CASSLFGSISYEQYF
TRBJ2-7,TRBV20-1,few,CSASEGRDYEQYF
TRBJ2-7,TRBV29-1,NA,CSVKTSGIFGEQYF
TRBJ2-1,TRBV11-2,many,CASSLVAGAYNEQFF
TRBJ2-7,TRBV28,few,CASSPTLTRPYEQYF
TRBJ2-7,TRBV5-4,few,CASSAGDYEQYF
TRBJ1-6,TRBV12-3/TRBV12-4,few,CASSPTRVSPLHF
TRBJ1-4,TRBV4-3,few,CASSHQGGEKLFF
TRBJ2-3,TRBV20-1,NA,CSARDILSADTQYF
TRBJ1-5,TRBV10-3,medium-sized,CAIKTGSNQPQHF
TRBJ2-3,TRBV29-1,NA,CSVEAGGRTDTQYF
TRBJ2-7,TRBV29-1,many,CSVARDTSSYEQYF
TRBJ2-6,TRBV10-3,NA,CAIKIGPSDEGANVLTF
TRBJ1-4,TRBV6-6,NA,CASSTGVEKLFF
TRBJ1-2,TRBV6-5,NA,CASSYSSTGGLGPYGYTF
TRBJ2-3,TRBV4-3,NA,CASSQDGLAGGITDTQYF